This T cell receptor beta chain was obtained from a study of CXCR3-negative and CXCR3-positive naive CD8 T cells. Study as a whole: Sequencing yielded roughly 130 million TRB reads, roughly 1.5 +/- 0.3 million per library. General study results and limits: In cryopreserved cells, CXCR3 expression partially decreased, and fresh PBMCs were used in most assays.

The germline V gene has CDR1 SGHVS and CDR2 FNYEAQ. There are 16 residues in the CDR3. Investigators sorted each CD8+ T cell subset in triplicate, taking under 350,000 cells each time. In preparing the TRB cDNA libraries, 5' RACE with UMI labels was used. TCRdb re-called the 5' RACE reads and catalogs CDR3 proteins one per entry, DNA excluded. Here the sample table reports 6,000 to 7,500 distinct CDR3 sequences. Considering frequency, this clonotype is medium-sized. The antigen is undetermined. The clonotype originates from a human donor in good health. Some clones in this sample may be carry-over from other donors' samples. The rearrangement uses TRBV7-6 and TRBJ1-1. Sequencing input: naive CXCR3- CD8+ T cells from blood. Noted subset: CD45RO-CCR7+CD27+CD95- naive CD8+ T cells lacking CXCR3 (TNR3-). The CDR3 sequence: CASSSPDYSINTEAFF. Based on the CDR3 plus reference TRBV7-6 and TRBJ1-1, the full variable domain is GAGVSQSPRYKVTKRGQDVALRCDPISGHVSLYWYRQALGQGPEFLTYFNYEAQQDKSGLPNDRFSAERPEGSISTLTIQRTEQRDSAMYRCASSSPDYSINTEAFFGQGTRLTVV.